This T cell receptor beta chain is from a study of Graves' ophthalmopathy and Graves' hyperthyroidism. Study-wide findings and caveats: Blood shared most expanded thyroid clonotypes above 0.001 frequency. Sensitivity of 60% to 71% and specificity of approximately 76% were achieved by the model that predicted ophthalmopathy progression.

About this clonotype itself: Antigen specificity is unknown.

Pregnancy or lactation, uncontrolled infections and other autoimmune diseases were grounds for excluding patients. Physicians reached a diagnosis by relying on clinical symptoms, serum thyroxine, TRAb, thyroid ultrasound and orbital computed tomography. TCR beta CDR3 amplification used RNA transcripts. An opening RT-PCR round employed HTBI primers and preceded a second-round multiplex PCR. TCRdb re-called the multiplex PCR reads with MiXCR, one entry per CDR3 protein. The data hold over 650,000 distinct CDR3 sequences, with over 40% observed a single time. The sequence derives from an adult man with Graves' ophthalmopathy. The specimen was peripheral blood.

The CDR3 bases are TGTGCCATCAGGGGGACCTCGGACGCCAACACCTTC. This gives the protein CAIRGTSDANTF. V gene TRBV10-3 combines with J gene TRBJ1-2; possible D gene TRBD1, 5 bases. Per the germline V gene, CDR1 is ENHRY and CDR2 is SYGVKD. The CDR3 has 12 residues. The ends were cut back, 6 bases at V and 12 bases at J, with 17 bases in the middle.